Each of the 19 T cell receptor beta chains below was sequenced from the same sample in a study. MiXCR, run by TCRdb on the RT-PCR reads, gives a single entry per CDR3 protein. This table holds almost 700,000 distinct CDR3 sequences, 14% found once. The sequencing input was memory CD4+ T cells from blood. The source is a female donor in good health, serving as a healthy control.

The sample holds many counts of this clonotype. The chain couples TRBV7-2 to TRBJ2-2; TRBD1 matches at 10 bases. This CDR3 has 13 amino acids. J gave up 7 bases and V 8 bases, and 4 bases lay outside the gene matches. CDR1 and CDR2 (germline): SGHTA, FQGNSA. In DNA form, the CDR3 reads TGTGCCAGCCGACAGGGGGCGATCGGGGAGCTGTTTTTT. Protein sequence: CASRQGAIGELFF.

This clonotype was seen a handful of times. The rearrangement uses TRBV18 and TRBJ1-1; unclear D gene. Germline V gives CDR1 KGHSH, CDR2 LQKENI. The CDR3 runs 15 residues. Deletions cut 8 bases from V and 0 bases from J, with 16 bases between. This CDR3 reads CASTRGREVNTEAFF. The CDR3 bases are TGTGCCAGCACCCGTGGTCGGGAGGTGAACACTGAAGCTTTCTTT.

This clonotype was seen only a few times. The V call is TRBV20-1, the J call TRBJ2-4, with D possibly called TRBD1 or TRBD2 (6 bases each). The CDR3 is 14 residues long. V shed 4 bases and J shed 7 bases, with 17 bases lying between them. Germline CDR1 is DFQATT and CDR2 is SNEGSKA (reference sequence). CDR3 DNA: TGCAGTGCTAATGACCGGGGGCTCAGGAACATTCAGTACTTC. Its protein is CSANDRGLRNIQYF.

This clonotype was recorded many times. V and J are TRBV29-1 and TRBJ2-7, with 8 bases fitting TRBD2. CDR1 and CDR2 (germline): SQVTM, ANQGSEA. Trimming removed 5 bases from V and 5 bases from J; junction bases left unmatched: 11. This CDR3 spans 14 amino acids. The CDR3 DNA follows: TGCAGCGTTCTCCTCGGGGGGGCGATCGACGAGCAGTACTTC. Translating gives CSVLLGGAIDEQYF.

The chain is built from TRBV19 and TRBJ2-3, with 9 nucleotides matching TRBD1. This CDR3 is 16 amino acids long. CDR1 LNHDA and CDR2 SQIVND come from the germline V gene (reference sequence). With V trimmed by 3 bases and J by 5 bases, 9 bases remained unmatched. In nucleotides, the CDR3 is TGTGCCAGTAGTATTGAGGGACAGGGCCTCGGAGATACGCAGTATTTT. Protein: CASSIEGQGLGDTQYF.

This clonotype was detected a few times. This sequence joins TRBV4-3 and TRBJ2-3; TRBD2 aligns across 9 bases. V gave up 2 bases and J gave up 0 bases; unmatched junction bases: 3. This CDR3 contains 16 residues. Germline V gene data show CDR1 as LGHNA and CDR2 as YSLEER. The DNA for the CDR3 is TGCGCCAGCAGCCAACGGGCGGGGGGGAGCACAGATACGCAGTATTTT. Its translation is CASSQRAGGSTDTQYF.

This clonotype was counted between two and nine times. The chain uses TRBV7-2 and TRBJ1-1; D possibly corresponds to TRBD1 (5 bases). The CDR3 sequence is 15 residues long. The V gene lost 5 bases and the J gene lost 0 bases, with 13 bases spanning the gap. Germline V gene sequence: CDR1 SGHTA, CDR2 FQGNSA. The CDR3 region is CASSPGTGMNTEAFF. DNA for the CDR3: TGTGCCAGCAGCCCCGGGACGGGCATGAACACTGAAGCTTTCTTT.

This rearrangement joins TRBV7-2 to TRBJ2-1; D is undetermined. The CDR3 extends over 16 amino acids. The ends were cut back, 1 base at V and 5 bases at J, with 15 bases in the middle. Germline assignment: CDR1 SGHTA and CDR2 FQGNSA. CDR3 region: CASSLVAVPPHNEQFF. CDR3 sequence (DNA): TGTGCCAGCAGCTTAGTTGCGGTACCCCCGCACAATGAGCAGTTCTTC.

This clonotype was seen repeatedly, ten times or more. The V gene is TRBV7-2, the J gene TRBJ2-5, with D possibly TRBD1 on 6 matching bases. The germline CDR1 and CDR2 sequences are SGHTA and FQGNSA. V dropped 5 bases and J dropped 4 bases, with 14 bases sitting between them. This CDR3 is 14 amino acids long. The CDR3 loop reads CASSPGQLRETQYF. CDR3 bases: TGTGCCAGCAGCCCAGGACAGTTGAGAGAGACCCAGTACTTC. Variable domain in full (rest from reference TRBV7-2 and TRBJ2-5): GAGVSQSPSNKVTEKGKDVELRCDPISGHTALYWYRQSLGQGLEFLIYFQGNSAPDKSGLPSDRFSAERTGGSVSTLTIQRTQQEDSAVYLCASSPGQLRETQYFGPGTRLLVL.

This sequence joins TRBV18 and TRBJ1-5; TRBD1 agrees at 9 bases. Germline V gene sequence: CDR1 KGHSH, CDR2 LQKENI. The CDR3 runs 14 residues. Trimming removed 4 bases from V and 3 bases from J; junction bases left unmatched: 1. The CDR3 DNA sequence: TGTGCCAGCTCACGACAGGGGGACAATCAGCCCCAGCATTTT. Its translation is CASSRQGDNQPQHF.

CDR3 residues: CSARDSGGGDTEAFF. The CDR3 region has the DNA TGCAGTGCTAGAGATTCCGGAGGGGGGGACACTGAAGCTTTCTTT. The genes are TRBV20-1 and TRBJ1-1; TRBD1 might be the D (6 bases). Germline-derived CDR1 and CDR2 are DFQATT and SNEGSKA (reference sequence). This CDR3 region has 15 residues. V lost 0 bases and J lost 3, with 14 bases in between.

This clonotype has at least ten counts. The V and J genes are TRBV7-8 and TRBJ2-5; D is uncertain. The CDR3 is 13 residues long. Germline V gene data show CDR1 as SGHVS and CDR2 as FQNEAQ. Trimming shortened V by 0 bases and J by 3 bases, and 5 bases separated the two germline ends. DNA of the CDR3: TGTGCCAGCAGCTTAGCAGGGAAAGAGACCCAGTACTTC. Its protein is CASSLAGKETQYF.

A single count supports this clonotype. V and J are TRBV4-1 and TRBJ1-2; possibly TRBD1 for D (5 bases). CDR1 is MGHRA, CDR2 YSYEKL, per germline. The CDR3 covers 17 residues. Trimming removed 0 bases at V and 0 bases at J, with 14 bases between. The CDR3 region is CASSQETVGQANYGYTF. Here the CDR3 DNA reads TGCGCCAGCAGCCAAGAAACTGTAGGACAAGCTAACTATGGCTACACCTTC.

The J gene is TRBJ1-5, the V gene TRBV20-1, with D possibly being TRBD1 (5 bases). Germline CDR1 DFQATT, CDR2 SNEGSKA (reference sequence). This CDR3 contains 13 residues. Trimming stripped 1 base from V and 4 bases from J, with 8 bases between. The CDR3 reads CSARVAGNQPQHF. Written as DNA, the CDR3 is TGCAGTGCTAGAGTGGCAGGGAATCAGCCCCAGCATTTT.

As regards this clonotype: A much larger clone is a single base away; this may be a read error. As DNA, the CDR3 is TGCAGTGCTACCGGATGGGCCTACAATGAGCAGTTCTTC. This codes for CSATGWAYNEQFF. The V gene is TRBV20-1, the J gene TRBJ2-1; D gene ambiguous. V shed 4 bases and J shed 2 bases, with 9 bases lying between them. Germline V gene lookup returns CDR1 DFQATT and CDR2 SNEGSKA (reference sequence). This CDR3 is built from 13 residues.

This clonotype was recorded at least ten times. This sequence joins TRBV20-1 and TRBJ2-5; D ambiguous. The CDR3 length is 12 residues. Germline loops: CDR1 DFQATT, CDR2 SNEGSKA (reference sequence). V shed 3 bases and J shed 1 base, with 6 bases lying between them. The CDR3 DNA sequence: TGCAGTGCTAGGCGCGGCCAAGAGACCCAGTACTTC. Amino acids: CSARRGQETQYF.

This clonotype was observed a few times. This chain uses TRBV6-2 or TRBV6-3 with TRBJ1-5; the match to TRBD1 covers 7 bases. The CDR3 loop spans 16 amino acids. Germline V lookup: CDR1 MNHEY, CDR2 SVGEGT. With V trimmed by 6 bases and J by 3 bases, 11 bases remained unmatched. CDR3 region: CASSPRGGADNQPQHF. The CDR3 DNA is TGTGCCAGCAGCCCCAGGGGGGGAGCGGACAATCAGCCCCAGCATTTT.

CDR3 sequence: CASSPQDVLDGNTIYF. For the CDR3, the DNA is TGTGCCAGCTCACCCCAGGACGTGCTTGATGGAAACACCATATATTTT. The chain recombines TRBV18 with TRBJ1-3, with D uncertain. The CDR3 contains 16 residues. Trimming cost V 3 bases and J 3 bases, with 15 bases left between them. Germline assignment: CDR1 KGHSH and CDR2 LQKENI.

This clonotype was picked up a small number of times. This chain links TRBV3-1 with TRBJ1-5, with D unclear. The CDR3 spans 12 residues. Germline V gives CDR1 LGHDT, CDR2 YNNKEL (reference sequence). The V end was cut by 1 base, the J end by 10 bases, with 8 bases between. The CDR3 DNA sequence: TGTGCCAGCAGCCAAGGACCCAGTCCCCAGCATTTT. Its translation is CASSQGPSPQHF.